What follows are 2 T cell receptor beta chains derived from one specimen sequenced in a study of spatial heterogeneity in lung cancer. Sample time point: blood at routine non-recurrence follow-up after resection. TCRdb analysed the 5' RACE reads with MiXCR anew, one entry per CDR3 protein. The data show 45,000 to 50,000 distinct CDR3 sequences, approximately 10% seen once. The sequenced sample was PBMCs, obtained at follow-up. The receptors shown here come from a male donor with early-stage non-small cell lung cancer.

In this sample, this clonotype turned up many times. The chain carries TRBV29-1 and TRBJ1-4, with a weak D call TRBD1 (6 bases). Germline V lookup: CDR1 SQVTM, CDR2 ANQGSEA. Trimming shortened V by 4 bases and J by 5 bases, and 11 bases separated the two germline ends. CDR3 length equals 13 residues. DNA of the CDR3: TGCAGCGTTGGCGGGGGGCCCAATGAAAAACTGTTTTTT. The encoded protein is CSVGGGPNEKLFF.

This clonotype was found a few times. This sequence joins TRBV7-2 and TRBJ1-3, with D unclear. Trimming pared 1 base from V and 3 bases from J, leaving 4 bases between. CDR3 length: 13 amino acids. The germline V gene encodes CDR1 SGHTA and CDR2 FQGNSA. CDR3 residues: CASSLGVGNTIYF. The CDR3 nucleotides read TGTGCCAGCAGCTTAGGGGTTGGAAACACCATATATTTT.